Each of the 10 T cell receptor beta chains below was sequenced from the same sample in a study of T cells in Graves' hyperthyroidism and ophthalmopathy. Amplification of TCR beta CDR3 regions used RNA as the template. The HTBI primer set drove a first-round RT-PCR of the TCR CDR3. TCRdb called the multiplex PCR reads again in MiXCR, with one record for every CDR3 protein. The profile shows 500,000 to 650,000 distinct CDR3 sequences, 13% to 15% of them singletons. Source material: blood. Receptors originate from a woman in her fifties or sixties with Graves' ophthalmopathy.

In this sample, this clonotype turned up many times. The rearrangement joins TRBV2 to TRBJ1-3, with TRBD1 matching over 7 bases. Germline V CDR1 and CDR2: SNHLY, FYNNEI. This CDR3 comprises 15 residues. After removal of 7 bases from V and 1 base from J, the junction contained 7 bases not matched to a gene. As DNA, the CDR3 is TGTGCCAGCAAGTTCGAGGGGGCTTCTGGAAACACCATATATTTT. This encodes CASKFEGASGNTIYF.

The rearrangement links TRBV19 to TRBJ1-6, with D possibly TRBD1 on 6 matching bases. The CDR3 totals 13 residues. Trimming pared 7 bases from V and 9 bases from J, leaving 13 bases between. CDR1 and CDR2 (germline): LNHDA, SQIVND (reference sequence). As DNA, the CDR3 is TGTGCCAGTAAACAGGGAGGTGGTTCACCCCTCCACTTT. This gives the protein CASKQGGGSPLHF.

The CDR3 loop reads CASSDGGYYGYTF. DNA of the CDR3: TGTGCCAGCAGTGATGGGGGATACTATGGCTACACCTTC. This rearrangement joins TRBV2 to TRBJ1-2, with TRBD1 as a possible D gene (5 bases). The CDR3 runs 13 residues. Germline V gives CDR1 SNHLY, CDR2 FYNNEI. The V end was cut by 3 bases, the J end by 3 bases, with 8 bases between. Together with reference TRBV2 and TRBJ1-2, the CDR3 gives the full variable domain: EPEVTQTPSHQVTQMGQEVILRCVPISNHLYFYWYRQILGQKVEFLVSFYNNEISEKSEIFDDQFSVERPDGSNFTLKIRSTKLEDSAMYFCASSDGGYYGYTFGSGTRLTVV.

As concerns this clonotype: An end of the junction differs from the germline gene, which may be a read error. This chain links TRBV7-9 with TRBJ1-1, with 7 bases identical to TRBD1. This CDR3 has 16 amino acids. The germline CDR1 and CDR2 sequences are SEHNR and FQNEAQ (reference sequence). CDR3 region: CASSRDRVGMNTEASF. CDR3 in DNA: TGTGCCAGCAGCCGAGACAGGGTGGGAATGAACACTGAAGCTTCCTTT. Full variable domain (remainder filled in from reference TRBV7-9 and TRBJ1-1): DTGVSQNPRHKITKRGQNVTFRCDPISEHNRLYWYRQTLGQGPEFLTYFQNEAQLEKSRLLSDRFSAERPKGSFSTLEIQRTEQGDSAMYLCASSRDRVGMNTEASFGQGTRLTVV.

This clonotype was recorded many times. The V gene is TRBV7-3, the J gene TRBJ2-3; D is undetermined. This CDR3 is built from 15 residues. The germline gives CDR1 SGHTA, CDR2 FQGTGA. V lost 1 base to trimming and J lost 4 bases, with 12 bases between them. DNA for the CDR3: TGTGCCAGCAGCTTAAATGGTGAGAGTTCAGATACGCAGTATTTT. It translates to CASSLNGESSDTQYF.

This clonotype was seen at least ten times. The rearrangement uses TRBV7-8 and TRBJ2-5, with 7 bases lining up with TRBD2. The CDR3 is 15 amino acids. Germline values: CDR1 SGHVS, CDR2 FQNEAQ. The junction had 14 bases not matched to a gene; V was cut back by 8 bases and J by 5 bases. The DNA for the CDR3 is TGTGCCAGCCGTATGACGGCGGGAGTATTGGAGACCCAGTACTTC. It specifies CASRMTAGVLETQYF.

This clonotype appeared many times. The chain recombines TRBV7-2 with TRBJ1-3, with D possibly being TRBD1 (5 bases). In germline, CDR1 is SGHTA, CDR2 FQGNSA. V lost 5 bases and J lost 0, with 14 bases in between. The CDR3 has 16 residues. The CDR3 DNA is TGTGCCAGCAGCCCTGGGGGGTCCGACTCTGGAAACACCATATATTTT. Translated: CASSPGGSDSGNTIYF.

In this sample, this clonotype turned up many times. This chain joins TRBV5-8 and TRBJ1-1, with D possibly TRBD1 on 5 matching bases. V lost 2 bases and J 10 bases, leaving 6 bases between the germline ends. The length of the CDR3 is 10 residues. Germline loops: CDR1 SGHTS, CDR2 YDEGEE. The CDR3 spells CASSLRGAFF. The CDR3 coding sequence is TGTGCCAGCAGCTTAAGGGGAGCTTTCTTT.

This clonotype was seen many times. This chain connects TRBV7-2 to TRBJ2-7; 10 nucleotides align to TRBD2. This CDR3 spans 15 amino acids. The trim removed 6 bases at V and 11 bases at J, leaving 16 bases unmatched. The V gene's germline CDR1 is SGHTA and CDR2 FQGNSA. The CDR3 spells CASRPNLLAGAMEYF. DNA of the CDR3: TGTGCCAGCAGACCCAACCTCCTAGCGGGAGCCATGGAGTACTTC.

This clonotype was recorded at least ten times. This chain joins TRBV12-3 or TRBV12-4 and TRBJ1-1; perhaps TRBD1 as D (6 bases). V lost 7 bases, J lost 2 bases, and 14 bases lay in between. This CDR3 is 14 amino acids long. In DNA, the CDR3 is TGTGCCAGCAATCCCGGGACATATAACACTGAAGCTTTCTTT. Residues: CASNPGTYNTEAFF.